These 24 T cell receptor beta chains were sequenced from one sample in a study of T cell responses to AZD1222 COVID-19 vaccine. Libraries were prepared by immunoSEQ multiplex PCR; TCRdb keeps only in-frame clonotypes and omits some of them. The repertoire holds around 130,000 clones, about 89% seen once, with around a tenth in the top ten. The starting material was peripheral blood, obtained 28 days after the second AZD1222 dose. These receptors originate from an adult who received the AZD1222 COVID-19 vaccine.

The chain has TRBV4-1 and TRBJ2-7; D remains unclear. The V end lost 0 bases, the J end lost 2 bases, and 20 bases lay between the germline ends. Germline V lookup: CDR1 MGHRA, CDR2 YSYEKL. CDR3 size: 18 residues. The CDR3 protein is CASSQDYVGIAPTYEQYF. CDR3 nucleotide sequence: TGCGCCAGCAGCCAAGACTACGTAGGGATAGCCCCTACCTACGAGCAGTACTTC.

The chain has TRBV18 and TRBJ2-7; no clear D gene. Trimming stripped 0 bases from V and 7 bases from J, with 16 bases between. The CDR3 spans 15 residues. Germline CDR1 and CDR2: KGHSH and LQKENI. CDR3 bases: TGTGCCAGCTCACCACCGGCTCGCAGGATTGGGGAGCAGTACTTC. Translating it yields CASSPPARRIGEQYF.

Only one count was recorded for this clone. The gene calls are TRBV5-4 and TRBJ1-2, with D unclear. CDR1 and CDR2 from the germline V gene are SGHNT and YYREEE (reference sequence). The V gene lost 2 bases and the J gene lost 2 bases, with 13 bases spanning the gap. The CDR3 is 15 amino acids. CDR3 region: CASSFGRAGNYGYTF. CDR3 bases: TGTGCCAGCAGCTTCGGTCGGGCTGGAAACTATGGCTACACCTTC.

The CDR3 protein is CASSSGASYEQYF. In DNA, the CDR3 is TGTGCCAGCAGCTCGGGGGCCTCCTACGAGCAGTACTTC. The chain combines TRBV6-2 or TRBV6-3 with TRBJ2-7; D is tentatively TRBD1 or TRBD2 (6 bases each). The V gene lost 6 bases and the J gene lost 0 bases, with 9 bases spanning the gap. Germline CDR1 and CDR2: MNHEY and SVGEGT. The CDR3 covers 13 residues.

This chain links TRBV4-1 with TRBJ2-6, with D possibly matching TRBD2 (5 bases). The CDR3 covers 15 residues. Germline CDR1 is MGHRA and CDR2 is YSYEKL. V lost 5 bases, J lost 0 bases, and 8 bases lay in between. CDR3 DNA: TGCGCCAGCAGCTACGGGAACTCTGGGGCCAACGTCCTGACTTTC. This encodes CASSYGNSGANVLTF.

The gene calls are TRBV5-4 and TRBJ1-1; TRBD1 might be the D (6 bases). This CDR3 spans 16 amino acids. Germline loops: CDR1 SGHNT, CDR2 YYREEE (reference sequence). The V gene lost 4 bases and the J gene lost 2 bases, with 18 bases spanning the gap. The CDR3 spells CASSLPGQRLNTEAFF. CDR3 sequence (DNA): TGTGCCAGCAGCCTGCCCGGACAGAGACTTAACACTGAAGCTTTCTTT.

V gene TRBV27 combines with J gene TRBJ2-6, with a tentative D call TRBD1 (5 bases). This CDR3 contains 15 residues. V lost 6 bases, J lost 1 base, and 10 bases lay in between. Per germline, CDR1 MNHEY and CDR2 SMNVEV (reference sequence). The CDR3 DNA is TGTGCCAGCAGCCCTAGGGGATCTGGGGCCAACGTCCTGACTTTC. It translates to CASSPRGSGANVLTF.

This chain links TRBV5-5 with TRBJ2-7, with D unclear. The germline V gene encodes CDR1 SGHKS and CDR2 YYEKEE (reference sequence). V lost 4 bases, J lost 7 bases, and 9 bases lay in between. CDR3 size: 11 residues. CDR3 loop: CASSLYEEQYF. CDR3 bases: TGTGCCAGCAGCCTGTACGAGGAGCAGTACTTC.

The chain is built from TRBV5-4 and TRBJ1-1; D not resolved. CDR1 SGHNT and CDR2 YYREEE come from the germline V gene (reference sequence). Trimming took 4 bases from V and 11 from J, leaving 15 bases between them. This CDR3 contains 12 residues. The CDR3 DNA is TGTGCCAGCAGCCAGAAGGGTTCTTGGGCTTTCTTT. Translation gives CASSQKGSWAFF.

V is TRBV6-6 and J is TRBJ1-2, with D perhaps matching TRBD1 (5 bases). CDR3 length: 14 amino acids. V lost 6 bases to trimming and J lost 4 bases, with 15 bases between them. Per the germline V gene, CDR1 is MNHNY and CDR2 is SVGAGI (reference sequence). The CDR3 coding sequence is TGTGCCAGCAGCAACCGGGACGTGATCTATGGCTACACCTTC. This codes for CASSNRDVIYGYTF.

The V call is TRBV19, the J call TRBJ1-2, with D uncertain. The CDR3 sequence is 14 residues long. In germline, CDR1 is LNHDA, CDR2 SQIVND (reference sequence). V lost 7 bases to trimming and J lost 8 bases, with 20 bases between them. The CDR3 reads CASIRADLRGGYTF. The CDR3 DNA follows: TGTGCCAGTATTCGTGCGGACCTTAGAGGCGGCTACACCTTC.

The V call is TRBV19, the J call TRBJ2-3; TRBD2 agrees at 11 bases. The CDR3 has 16 amino acids. Germline V CDR1 and CDR2: LNHDA, SQIVND (reference sequence). V gave up 7 bases and J gave up 4 bases; unmatched junction bases: 10. CDR3 sequence reads: CASKGEVAGGADTQYF. The CDR3 region has the DNA TGTGCCAGTAAGGGCGAAGTAGCGGGAGGGGCAGATACGCAGTATTTT.

This chain links TRBV7-9 with TRBJ2-3; the match to TRBD2 covers 16 bases. CDR3 length equals 15 residues. Germline-derived CDR1 and CDR2 are SEHNR and FQNEAQ (reference sequence). The J segment lost 9 bases and the V segment lost 4 bases, leaving 4 bases of the junction unmatched. As DNA, the CDR3 is TGTGCCAGCAGCTCTGGGACTAGCGGGAGGGCAACGCAGTATTTT. This translates into CASSSGTSGRATQYF.

This chain uses TRBV3-1 (or the pseudogene TRBV3-2) with TRBJ1-2; 7 bases agree with TRBD1. Germline V gene lookup returns CDR1 LGHDT and CDR2 YNNKEL (reference sequence). The CDR3 consists of 13 residues. V gave up 3 bases and J gave up 2 bases; unmatched junction bases: 0. The CDR3 nucleotides are TGTGCCAGCAGCCAGGGACAGAACTATGGCTACACCTTC. It specifies CASSQGQNYGYTF.

V and J are TRBV5-1 and TRBJ2-3; 9 bases match TRBD2. The CDR3 has 15 residues. From germline, CDR1 is SGHRS and CDR2 YFSETQ. V trimming: 0 bases; J trimming: 6 bases; junction bases outside the gene matches: 5. As DNA, the CDR3 is TGCGCCAGCAGCTTGGCGGCGCGGGGGGGGGATACGCAGTATTTT. It codes for CASSLAARGGDTQYF.

This chain uses TRBV27 with TRBJ1-2, with a weak D call TRBD1 (6 bases). V was trimmed by 3 bases and J by 4 bases, leaving 9 bases between them. Germline loops: CDR1 MNHEY, CDR2 SMNVEV (reference sequence). This CDR3 comprises 13 residues. CDR3 DNA sequence: TGTGCCAGCAGTTTTCAGGGGACCTATGGCTACACCTTC. Protein: CASSFQGTYGYTF.

V usage is TRBV6-1 and J usage is TRBJ2-7; 8 bases line up with TRBD1. The CDR3 is made up of 15 amino acids. Germline CDR1 and CDR2: MNHNS and SASEGT. J gave up 0 bases and V 1 base, and 2 bases lay outside the gene matches. The DNA for the CDR3 is TGTGCCAGCAGTGAAGGGGACAGGAGCTCCTACGAGCAGTACTTC. Amino acids: CASSEGDRSSYEQYF.

The chain links TRBV19 to TRBJ1-6; TRBD1 matches at 9 bases. Germline assignment: CDR1 LNHDA and CDR2 SQIVND (reference sequence). This CDR3 comprises 15 residues. J was trimmed by 7 bases and V by 3 bases; bases with no gene match: 4. The CDR3 region has the DNA TGTGCCAGTAGTATCCAAGGACAGGGGAATTCACCCCTCCACTTT. It encodes CASSIQGQGNSPLHF.

This clone was detected only once. The V gene is TRBV19, the J gene TRBJ2-7; D ambiguous. The CDR3 contains 11 residues. Between the trimmed V and J ends, which lost 4 bases and 9 bases, there was a span of 10 bases. Germline V gene sequence: CDR1 LNHDA, CDR2 SQIVND (reference sequence). The CDR3 protein is CASSNALGQYF. The CDR3 nucleotides are TGTGCCAGTAGTAATGCTTTAGGGCAGTACTTC.

The chain uses TRBV7-9 and TRBJ2-1; D ambiguous. This CDR3 contains 14 residues. Trimming pared 8 bases from V and 5 bases from J, leaving 16 bases between. CDR1 SEHNR and CDR2 FQNEAQ come from the germline V gene (reference sequence). CDR3 in DNA: TGTGCCAGCTGCCGACCCGGGCTCCACAATGAGCAGTTCTTC. Its protein is CASCRPGLHNEQFF.

The V gene is TRBV7-6, the J gene TRBJ1-3; a possible D gene is TRBD1 (5 bases). Germline CDR1 reads SGHVS; CDR2 reads FNYEAQ. The CDR3 contains 15 residues. V was clipped by 1 base and J by 0 bases, with 7 bases between them. Here the CDR3 DNA reads TGTGCCAGCAGCTTAGACAGGCGCTCTGGAAACACCATATATTTT. Encoded protein: CASSLDRRSGNTIYF.

This sequence joins TRBV19 and TRBJ1-1, with 9 bases identical to TRBD1. With 7 bases clipped from V and 5 bases from J, the junction kept 11 bases outside the gene matches. CDR3 length equals 15 residues. CDR1 and CDR2 (germline): LNHDA, SQIVND (reference sequence). This CDR3 reads CASIRLTGGETEAFF. Here the CDR3 DNA reads TGTGCCAGTATTCGTCTGACAGGGGGAGAAACTGAAGCTTTCTTT. The full variable domain, in which reference TRBV19 and TRBJ1-1 provide the parts outside the CDR3, is DGGITQSPKYLFRKEGQNVTLSCEQNLNHDAMYWYRQDPGQGLRLIYYSQIVNDFQKGDIAEGYSVSREKKESFPLTVTSAQKNPTAFYLCASIRLTGGETEAFFGQGTRLTVV.

This chain links TRBV7-2 with TRBJ1-1, with D tentatively TRBD1 (5 bases). The CDR3 totals 13 residues. The V end lost 5 bases, the J end lost 4 bases, and 11 bases lay between the germline ends. Germline V gene sequence: CDR1 SGHTA, CDR2 FQGNSA. The CDR3 loop reads CASSTQGSTEAFF. The CDR3 bases are TGTGCCAGCAGCACGCAGGGTAGCACTGAAGCTTTCTTT.

This chain's CDR3 is CASSLPGTNQPQHF. CDR3 nucleotide sequence: TGTGCCAGCAGCTTGCCAGGGACAAATCAGCCCCAGCATTTT. The rearrangement joins TRBV7-9 to TRBJ1-5, with D possibly matching TRBD1 (6 bases). Germline assignment: CDR1 SEHNR and CDR2 FQNEAQ (reference sequence). V was shortened by 3 bases and J by 4 bases, with 10 bases between the two germline ends. This CDR3 is 14 amino acids long.